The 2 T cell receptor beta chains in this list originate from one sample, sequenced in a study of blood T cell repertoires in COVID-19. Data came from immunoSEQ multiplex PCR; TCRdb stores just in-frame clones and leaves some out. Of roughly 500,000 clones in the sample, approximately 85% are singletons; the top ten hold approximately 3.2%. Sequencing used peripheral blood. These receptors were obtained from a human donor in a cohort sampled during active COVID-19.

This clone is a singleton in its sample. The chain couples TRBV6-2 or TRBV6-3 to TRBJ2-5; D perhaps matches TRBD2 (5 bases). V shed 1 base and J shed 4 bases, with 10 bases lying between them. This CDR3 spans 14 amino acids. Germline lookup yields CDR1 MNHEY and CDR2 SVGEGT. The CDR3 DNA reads TGTGCCAGCAGTTACTTTGCTAGCCTAGAGACCCAGTACTTC. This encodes CASSYFASLETQYF.

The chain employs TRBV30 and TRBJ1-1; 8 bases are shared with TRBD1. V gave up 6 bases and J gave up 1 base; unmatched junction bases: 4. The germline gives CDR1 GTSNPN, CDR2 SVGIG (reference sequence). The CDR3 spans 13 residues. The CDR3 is CACHGTGNTEAFF. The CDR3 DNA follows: TGTGCCTGTCACGGGACAGGGAACACTGAAGCTTTCTTT. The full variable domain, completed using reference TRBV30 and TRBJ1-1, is SQTIHQWPATLVQPVGSPLSLECTVEGTSNPNLYWYRQAAGRGLQLLFYSVGIGQISSEVPQNLSASRPQDRQFILSSKKLLLSDSGFYLCACHGTGNTEAFFGQGTRLTVV.